These 3 T cell receptor beta chains share one sample of origin, sequenced in a study of response to subunit inactivated influenza vaccine. TCRdb fed the RT-PCR reads into MiXCR, producing one record per CDR3 protein. The sample carries 700,000 to 900,000 distinct CDR3 sequences, around 20% recorded once. Specimen: PBMCs from blood, collected roughly 5 days after vaccination. The receptors were sampled from a man aged 45 to 65 who received an inactivated influenza vaccine.

The gene calls are TRBV4-1 and TRBJ2-2, with 11 positions matching TRBD2. J lost 8 bases, V lost 4 bases, and 6 bases had no gene match. The CDR3 sequence is 15 residues long. The germline V gene has CDR1 MGHRA and CDR2 YSYEKL. This chain's CDR3 is CASSLPGLAAGELFF. Written as DNA, the CDR3 is TGCGCCAGCAGCCTCCCGGGACTAGCGGCTGGGGAGCTGTTTTTT.

This chain uses TRBV20-1 with TRBJ1-1; D ambiguous. V was shortened by 3 bases and J by 0 bases, with 8 bases between the two germline ends. This CDR3 spans 13 amino acids. The germline gives CDR1 DFQATT, CDR2 SNEGSKA (reference sequence). The CDR3 DNA follows: TGCAGTGCTAGCCCAAGGATGAACACTGAAGCTTTCTTT. This translates into CSASPRMNTEAFF.

This clonotype was picked up a small number of times. This rearrangement joins TRBV7-9 to TRBJ1-1; tentatively, D is TRBD1 (6 bases). Germline V gene data show CDR1 as SEHNR and CDR2 as FQNEAQ (reference sequence). V was trimmed by 1 base and J by 3 bases, leaving 9 bases between them. The CDR3 length is 14 residues. The CDR3 DNA is TGTGCCAGCAGCTTAGGGGACATATACACTGAAGCTTTCTTT. It specifies CASSLGDIYTEAFF.